This T cell receptor beta chain comes out of a study of blood T cells in healthy people across ages. At the level of the study: Capturing about one barcoded beta molecule per two T cells was achieved by template switching.

Study findings and constraints: Estimated diversity, derived from one million T cells, was regarded as an underestimate.

This clonotype was counted between two and nine times. Its cognate antigen is unknown. For the second PCR, which ran for about 6 to 11 cycles, a sample-barcoded 5' primer and a J-beta primer mix were used. Each cDNA molecule carried a tag from a template-switch adaptor that contained 12 random nucleotides. Each CDR3 protein gets one entry after TCRdb re-called the 5' RACE reads with MiXCR. The sample has 950,000 to 1,200,000 distinct CDR3 sequences; 35% to 40% are singletons. V dropped 5 bases and J dropped 7 bases, with 19 bases sitting between them. The CDR3 has 15 amino acids. The V gene's germline CDR1 is SGHTA and CDR2 FQGNSA.

The sequence came from a man aged 18 to 30 in good health. The sequenced sample consisted of blood. The genes are TRBV7-2 and TRBJ2-3, with a tentative D call TRBD1 (5 bases). The CDR3, as DNA: TGTGCCAGCAGCCCCGACAGATCCCTCAGATATACGCAGTATTTT. Translating gives CASSPDRSLRYTQYF.